A single TCR beta chain is shown here with its context. The germline V gene encodes CDR1 MNHNS and CDR2 SASEGT. The CDR3 extends over 14 amino acids. Trimming took 4 bases from V and 3 from J; bases not matched to a gene: 1. This sample stems from a study of long-term antiretroviral therapy in people with HIV. This was the immunoSEQ v3.0 assay at survey level. Sequencing was performed with immunoSEQ multiplex PCR; in TCRdb, only in-frame clones are kept and a portion is missing. The sample contains about 16,000 clones, roughly 88% of which appear only once. PBMC samples from each donor numbered at least one pre-ART and at least two post-ART.

This chain joins TRBV6-1 and TRBJ2-3; 10 bases align to TRBD1. The sequences come from unsorted PBMCs, collected 0.7 years before starting antiretroviral therapy. This receptor was identified in a man aged 50 or older with HIV. The chain's CDR3 is CASSGGQGTDTQYF. Here the CDR3 DNA reads TGTGCCAGCAGTGGGGGACAGGGGACAGATACGCAGTATTTT.